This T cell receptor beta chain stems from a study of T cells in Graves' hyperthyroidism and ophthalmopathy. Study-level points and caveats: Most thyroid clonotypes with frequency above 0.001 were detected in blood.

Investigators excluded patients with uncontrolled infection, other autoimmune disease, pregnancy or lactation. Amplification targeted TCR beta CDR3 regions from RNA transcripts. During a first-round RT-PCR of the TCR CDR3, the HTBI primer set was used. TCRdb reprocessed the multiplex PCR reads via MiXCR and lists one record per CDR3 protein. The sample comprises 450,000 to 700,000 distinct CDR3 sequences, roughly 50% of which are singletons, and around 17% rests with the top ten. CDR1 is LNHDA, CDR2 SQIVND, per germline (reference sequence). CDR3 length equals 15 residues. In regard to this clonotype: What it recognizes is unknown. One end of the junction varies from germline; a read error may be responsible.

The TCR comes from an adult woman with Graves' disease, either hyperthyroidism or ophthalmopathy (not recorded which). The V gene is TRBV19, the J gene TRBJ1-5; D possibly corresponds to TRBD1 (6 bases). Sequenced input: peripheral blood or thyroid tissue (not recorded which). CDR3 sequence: CASRGTGKSNQPQHF. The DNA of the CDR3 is TGTGCCAGCCGGGGCACAGGGAAAAGCAATCAACCCCAGCATTTT.